Following are 9 T cell receptor beta chains from one sample sequenced in a study of metastatic and nonmetastatic thyroid tumors. TCRdb re-clonotyped the PCR reads via MiXCR. Counted here are 20,000 to 25,000 clones, about a fifth occurring once; the ten biggest clones make up approximately 30%. Treatment of any kind had been given to no patient before thyroid surgery. The sample comprised blood. The receptors shown here come from a female donor with papillary thyroid cancer or a benign thyroid nodule (not recorded which). Some clones in this sample may be carry-over from other donors' samples.

This clone appeared many times. V and J are TRBV24-1 and TRBJ2-5; D may be TRBD2 (5 bases). V was shortened by 3 bases and J by 9 bases, with 10 bases between the two germline ends. The germline CDR1 and CDR2 sequences are KGHDR and SFDVKD. The CDR3 is made up of 12 amino acids. CDR3 residues: CATSDPDSPQYF. The DNA for the CDR3 is TGTGCCACCAGTGATCCGGACTCCCCCCAGTACTTC.

With regard to this clone: One end of the junction varies from germline; a read error may be responsible. The chain recombines TRBV19 with TRBJ2-5; the D call may be TRBD1 or TRBD2 (5 bases each). This CDR3 has 13 residues. CDR1 and CDR2 (germline): LNHDA, SQIVND (reference sequence). This CDR3 reads CASSVKGRETEYF. The CDR3 DNA is TGTGCCAGTAGTGTCAAGGGACGAGAGACCGAGTACTTC.

V gene TRBV5-1 combines with J gene TRBJ2-7; 9 nucleotides agree with TRBD2. Unmatched junction bases numbered 15, after V lost 4 bases and J lost 4 bases. Germline V CDR1 and CDR2: SGHRS, YFSETQ. This CDR3 is built from 17 residues. CDR3 residues: CASSPGSSGSGGYEQYF. For the CDR3, the DNA is TGCGCCAGCAGCCCCGGGAGTAGCGGGAGTGGAGGTTACGAGCAGTACTTC. Based on the CDR3 plus reference TRBV5-1 and TRBJ2-7, the full variable domain is KAGVTQTPRYLIKTRGQQVTLSCSPISGHRSVSWYQQTPGQGLQFLFEYFSETQRNKGNFPGRFSGRQFSNSRSEMNVSTLELGDSALYLCASSPGSSGSGGYEQYFGPGTRLTVT.

There are many counts of this clone. This chain uses TRBV15 with TRBJ2-1, with a possible D match to TRBD1 (5 bases). The germline gives CDR1 LNHNV, CDR2 YYDKDF (reference sequence). The V end lost 4 bases, the J end lost 4 bases, and 14 bases lay between the germline ends. This CDR3 has 15 amino acids. The CDR3 DNA reads TGTGCCACCAGCATCCAAAATTACAGGTACAATGAGCAGTTCTTC. This codes for CATSIQNYRYNEQFF.

This clone has a count of ten or more. The chain has TRBV4-3 and TRBJ2-1; the match to TRBD1 covers 9 bases. With 2 bases clipped from V and 5 bases from J, the junction kept 4 bases outside the gene matches. The CDR3 consists of 15 residues. CDR1 LGHNA and CDR2 YSLEER come from the germline V gene. The CDR3 spells CASSQRDRVDNEQFF. CDR3 DNA: TGCGCCAGCAGCCAAAGGGACAGGGTCGACAATGAGCAGTTCTTC.

This clone was observed a few times. No conserved phenylalanine or tryptophan is present at the end of the CDR3, so a read error is the likely explanation. The chain carries TRBV6-2 or TRBV6-3 and TRBJ1-5, with TRBD1 identical over 9 bases. Looked up from germline, CDR1 is MNHEY and CDR2 is SVGEGT. The CDR3 runs to 15 residues. Here the CDR3 reads CASSSRGQGNQPQHL. The CDR3 nucleotides are TGTGCCAGCAGTTCCCGGGGACAGGGCAATCAGCCGCAGCATCTT.

At least ten counts were recorded for this clone. V usage is TRBV9 and J usage is TRBJ2-1; a possible D gene is TRBD1 (5 bases). The germline V gene has CDR1 SGDLS and CDR2 YYNGEE. The CDR3 is 13 amino acids. Trimming pared 2 bases from V and 7 bases from J, leaving 10 bases between. The CDR3 protein is CASSVGQWNEQFF. The CDR3 region has the DNA TGTGCCAGCAGCGTGGGGCAATGGAATGAGCAGTTCTTC.

This clone occurred a few times. A much larger clone lies one base from this, so it may be a read error. Different DNA sequences within this sample yield the same CDR3. The rearrangement joins TRBV20-1 to TRBJ2-7; 13 nucleotides line up with TRBD2. With V trimmed by 0 bases and J by 6 bases, 8 bases remained unmatched. Germline CDR1 is DFQATT and CDR2 is SNEGSKA (reference sequence). This CDR3 contains 16 residues. In nucleotides, the CDR3 is TGCAGTGCTAGAGATCTACTAGCGGGGGGGCGCAGCGAGCAGTACTTC. Amino acids: CSARDLLAGGRSEQYF.

Judged by abundance, this clone is medium-sized. The chain couples TRBV6-1 to TRBJ2-7, with D possibly being TRBD1 (5 bases). Looked up from germline, CDR1 is MNHNS and CDR2 is SASEGT. This CDR3 has 11 amino acids. Trimming took 8 bases from V and 3 from J, leaving 8 bases between them. The CDR3 here is CASDRDYEQYF. CDR3 coding DNA: TGTGCCAGCGACAGAGACTACGAGCAGTACTTC.